The 18 T cell receptor beta chains reported below all come from one sample, sequenced in a study of blood T cell repertoires in COVID-19. Libraries were prepared by immunoSEQ multiplex PCR; TCRdb keeps only in-frame clonotypes and omits some of them. The table includes around 220,000 clones, 75% to 90% detected once. Sequencing was carried out using peripheral blood. The receptors derive from a woman of 80 years or more with COVID-19, enrolled during active disease.

The chain employs TRBV28 and TRBJ2-7; TRBD2 aligns across 13 bases. Germline assignment: CDR1 MDHEN and CDR2 SYDVKM. V was clipped by 5 bases and J by 2 bases; unmatched bases: 6. The CDR3 is 16 amino acids. CDR3 DNA: TGTGCCAGCAGTCCCGCCGGGACTAGCGGGACCTACGAGCAGTACTTC. Encoded protein: CASSPAGTSGTYEQYF.

The chain joins TRBV9 to TRBJ1-2, with D possibly TRBD1 on 6 matching bases. Looked up from germline, CDR1 is SGDLS and CDR2 is YYNGEE. The CDR3 extends over 14 amino acids. Deletions cut 3 bases from V and 8 bases from J, with 17 bases between. The CDR3 DNA follows: TGTGCCAGCAGCGAATCTGGACAGTCCTTAGGCTACACCTTC. This encodes CASSESGQSLGYTF. The whole variable domain, remainder taken from reference TRBV9 and TRBJ1-2, is DSGVTQTPKHLITATGQRVTLRCSPRSGDLSVYWYQQSLDQGLQFLIQYYNGEERAKGNILERFSAQQFPDLHSELNLSSLELGDSALYFCASSESGQSLGYTFGSGTRLTVV.

This rearrangement joins TRBV28 to TRBJ2-7; the D is unclear. The germline V gene encodes CDR1 MDHEN and CDR2 SYDVKM. Between the trimmed V and J ends, which lost 3 bases and 0 bases, there was a span of 9 bases. This CDR3 is 14 amino acids long. CDR3 DNA sequence: TGTGCCAGCAGTTTTTACGGAGCCTCCTACGAGCAGTACTTC. Its translation: CASSFYGASYEQYF.

The rearrangement links TRBV18 to TRBJ1-2, with D uncertain. Germline CDR1 KGHSH, CDR2 LQKENI. Trimming shortened V by 4 bases and J by 4 bases, and 16 bases separated the two germline ends. CDR3 size: 15 residues. DNA for the CDR3: TGTGCCAGCTCACAGGAGGGCACAACTATCTATGGCTACACCTTC. Translation: CASSQEGTTIYGYTF.

The J gene is TRBJ1-6, the V gene TRBV11-3; maybe TRBD1 (5 bases). This CDR3 spans 15 amino acids. The germline CDR1 and CDR2 sequences are SGHNT and YENEEA. Trimming stripped 2 bases from V and 5 bases from J, with 10 bases between. The CDR3 DNA is TGTGCCAGCAGCTTACCAGGGCTGCATAATTCACCCCTCCACTTT. Residues: CASSLPGLHNSPLHF.

The J gene is TRBJ1-5, the V gene TRBV7-3; no definite D call. Trimming removed 1 base from V and 6 bases from J, with 10 bases in between. The CDR3 sequence is 14 residues long. Germline lookup yields CDR1 SGHTA and CDR2 FQGTGA. CDR3 protein: CASSLSGVGQPQHF. CDR3 DNA: TGTGCCAGCAGCTTAAGCGGGGTAGGTCAGCCCCAGCATTTT.

The V gene is TRBV5-5, the J gene TRBJ2-6; no clear D gene. CDR3 length equals 16 residues. Per germline, CDR1 SGHKS and CDR2 YYEKEE (reference sequence). V lost 3 bases and J lost 1, with 11 bases in between. For the CDR3, the DNA is TGTGCCAGCAGCTACTCCGACTCATCTGGGGCCAACGTCCTGACTTTC. It is translated as CASSYSDSSGANVLTF.

V usage is TRBV5-4 and J usage is TRBJ2-3; 9 nucleotides match TRBD2. This CDR3 contains 14 residues. Germline trimming cut 5 bases from V and 4 bases from J; bases unmatched to any gene: 5. Per germline, CDR1 SGHNT and CDR2 YYREEE (reference sequence). The CDR3 reads CASRGLAGPDTQYF. DNA of the CDR3: TGTGCCAGCAGGGGGCTAGCGGGACCAGATACGCAGTATTTT.

This clone was observed a handful of times. V is TRBV18 and J is TRBJ2-5, with D perhaps TRBD1 (6 bases). The germline CDR1 and CDR2 sequences are KGHSH and LQKENI. This CDR3 is 14 amino acids long. Between the trimmed V and J ends, which lost 2 bases and 5 bases, there was a span of 12 bases. CDR3 loop: CASSPGQGSETQYF. The CDR3 DNA follows: TGTGCCAGCTCACCAGGGCAGGGGTCGGAGACCCAGTACTTC.

This chain links TRBV11-2 with TRBJ2-7; TRBD1 aligns across 10 bases. Germline V gene data show CDR1 as SGHAT and CDR2 as FQNNGV. J gave up 2 bases and V 3 bases, and 7 bases lay outside the gene matches. This CDR3 spans 16 amino acids. CDR3 in DNA: TGTGCCAGCAGCTTGACAGGGGGCGCAGGCGCCTACGAGCAGTACTTC. Protein: CASSLTGGAGAYEQYF.

V is TRBV6-2 or TRBV6-3 and J is TRBJ2-5, with D tentatively TRBD2 (5 bases). Germline V gene sequence: CDR1 MNHEY, CDR2 SVGEGT. The CDR3 covers 16 residues. The V end was cut by 6 bases, the J end by 5 bases, with 22 bases between. CDR3 sequence reads: CASSRPRTEARETQYF. Here the CDR3 DNA reads TGTGCCAGCAGCCGACCTAGGACTGAAGCTCGGGAGACCCAGTACTTC.

The chain joins TRBV30 to TRBJ1-1; 8 bases align to TRBD1. From germline, CDR1 is GTSNPN and CDR2 SVGIG (reference sequence). V trimming: 4 bases; J trimming: 4 bases; junction bases outside the gene matches: 2. CDR3 length equals 12 residues. The CDR3: CAWTGGITEAFF. The CDR3, as DNA: TGTGCCTGGACAGGGGGCATCACTGAAGCTTTCTTT. The variable domain in full, with the rest retrieved from reference TRBV30 and TRBJ1-1, is SQTIHQWPATLVQPVGSPLSLECTVEGTSNPNLYWYRQAAGRGLQLLFYSVGIGQISSEVPQNLSASRPQDRQFILSSKKLLLSDSGFYLCAWTGGITEAFFGQGTRLTVV.

The chain carries TRBV7-3 and TRBJ1-1; D ambiguous. Trimming pared 0 bases from V and 1 base from J, leaving 6 bases between. The CDR3 has 14 residues. Germline values: CDR1 SGHTA, CDR2 FQGTGA. In nucleotides, the CDR3 is TGTGCCAGCAGCTTAACGGGAGCGAACACTGAAGCTTTCTTT. Amino acids: CASSLTGANTEAFF.

In its sample, this clone was seen once. The rearrangement links TRBV19 to TRBJ1-2, with D perhaps TRBD1 (6 bases). This CDR3 spans 13 amino acids. Per germline, CDR1 LNHDA and CDR2 SQIVND (reference sequence). V gave up 5 bases and J gave up 7 bases, with 14 bases separating them. CDR3 sequence: CASSADRFSGYTF. In DNA form, the CDR3 reads TGTGCCAGTAGTGCCGACAGGTTTAGTGGCTACACCTTC.

The CDR3 here is CASSLSGYNEKLFF. DNA of the CDR3: TGTGCCAGCAGCTTATCCGGTTATAATGAAAAACTGTTTTTT. The chain uses TRBV5-8 and TRBJ1-4; D gene unclear. The ends were cut back, 2 bases at V and 4 bases at J, with 9 bases in the middle. Germline CDR1 SGHTS, CDR2 YDEGEE. The CDR3 is made up of 14 amino acids.

The gene calls are TRBV9 and TRBJ2-1; no clear D gene. Germline CDR1 reads SGDLS; CDR2 reads YYNGEE. There are 12 residues in the CDR3. V gave up 0 bases and J gave up 15 bases, with 13 bases separating them. The CDR3 protein is CASSVDSSGPFF. In DNA form, the CDR3 reads TGTGCCAGCAGCGTAGATTCCTCCGGTCCGTTCTTC.

The rearrangement uses TRBV9 and TRBJ2-1, with TRBD1 identical over 8 bases. This CDR3 region has 15 residues. With V trimmed by 1 base and J by 10 bases, 10 bases remained unmatched. Germline CDR1 SGDLS, CDR2 YYNGEE. The CDR3 loop reads CASSVYPGQEFEQFF. The DNA of the CDR3 is TGTGCCAGCAGCGTATACCCGGGACAGGAGTTCGAGCAGTTCTTC.

The chain carries TRBV7-9 and TRBJ1-2, with D perhaps TRBD1 (6 bases). The CDR3 length is 15 residues. Germline CDR1 SEHNR, CDR2 FQNEAQ (reference sequence). The V end lost 1 base, the J end lost 8 bases, and 17 bases lay between the germline ends. The CDR3 DNA is TGTGCCAGCAGCTTAGAAGTGATGGACAGACGGGGCTACACCTTC. Amino acid sequence: CASSLEVMDRRGYTF.